Here is one TCR beta chain with its context. The CDR3 runs to 16 residues. Losses at the gene ends were 0 bases for V and 9 bases for J; bases not matched to a gene: 9. CDR1 is LNHNV and CDR2 is YYDKDF in the germline V gene (reference sequence). Primers used in a second PCR of about 6 to 12 cycles were a sample-barcoded 5' primer and a J-beta primer mix. TCRdb processed the 5' RACE reads anew with MiXCR; each CDR3 protein has one entry. Among 1.5 million to 2 million distinct CDR3 sequences listed, roughly 27% were seen once. The data belong to a study of blood T cells in healthy people across ages. The source material was blood. The chain joins TRBV15 to TRBJ2-1; TRBD1 agrees at 9 bases. The receptor was isolated from a woman aged 25 to 39 in good health. CDR3 amino acids: CATSRDLNGQGSEQFF. For the CDR3, the DNA is TGTGCCACCAGCAGAGATCTGAATGGACAGGGGAGTGAGCAGTTCTTC. Full variable domain (remainder filled in from reference TRBV15 and TRBJ2-1): DAMVIQNPRYQVTQFGKPVTLSCSQTLNHNVMYWYQQKSSQAPKLLFHYYDKDFNNEADTPDNFQSRRPNTSFCFLDIRSPGLGDTAMYLCATSRDLNGQGSEQFFGPGTRLTVL.